Shown below are 3 T cell receptor beta chains from a single sample sequenced in a study of tumor and adjacent non-tumor tissue in lung cancer. A modified ARM-PCR protocol with three rounds of nested PCR amplified TCRbeta. One entry per CDR3 protein, called by TCRdb with MiXCR from the multiplex PCR reads. This sample has 200,000 to 250,000 distinct CDR3 sequences; 71% occur once, and the top ten carry about 23%. No cell sorting was done before RNA was extracted from the tissue. Sequenced: lung tumor tissue. The receptors here all came from a man between 60 and 70 years old with non-small cell lung cancer.

Concerning this clonotype itself: One junction end does not reproduce the germline sequence, and a read error may be involved. V usage is TRBV11-1 and J usage is TRBJ2-5; D unresolved. CDR3 size: 14 residues. Germline V gives CDR1 SGHAT, CDR2 FQDESV (reference sequence). In nucleotides, the CDR3 is TGTGCCAGCAGCTTTACACCGAGTAGAGAGACCAAGTACTTC. This sequence encodes CASSFTPSRETKYF.

The chain has TRBV7-6 and TRBJ2-1; 9 bases match TRBD1. After removal of 3 bases from V and 6 bases from J, the junction contained 6 bases not matched to a gene. The CDR3 extends over 15 amino acids. CDR1 and CDR2 (germline): SGHVS, FNYEAQ. CDR3 nucleotide sequence: TGTGCCAGCAGCTTTTGGGGGGACAGGGTCAATGAGCAGTTCTTC. Its protein is CASSFWGDRVNEQFF.

This chain connects TRBV14 to TRBJ2-7; D not certain. Trimming shortened V by 4 bases and J by 4 bases, and 5 bases separated the two germline ends. Germline assignment: CDR1 SGHDN and CDR2 FVKESK. The CDR3 extends over 11 amino acids. The CDR3 sequence is CASSREYEQYF. CDR3 coding DNA: TGTGCCAGCAGCCGGGAATACGAGCAGTACTTC.